This TCR beta chain came from a study of blood T cell repertoires in COVID-19 (dated by TCRdb to the early 2020s). Background for the entire study: Collaborator samples came from the United States, Italy and Spain and covered acute and convalescent phases of COVID-19. The material from the prospective study consisted of cDNA or gDNA derived from T cells, B-cell-depleted T cells, or PBMCs. Subjects who had been exposed to COVID-19, were actively infected with it, or had recovered from it provided the deeply sampled blood TCRbeta repertoires that made up the dataset. The repertoires were released in a freely available public database meant as a resource for research on the immune response to SARS-CoV-2. Samples came from the ongoing ImmuneRACE study (first 160 participants) plus 1,254 subjects from 6 global collaborators. Sample metadata almost always included a de-identified subject ID, COVID-19 status, age in years and sex. HLA class I and class II types, where available, came from metadata supplied by the sample provider rather than from assay-based typing.

The table lists this clone with a count of one. Its recognized antigen is unknown. It has no much larger one-base neighbor in the sample; base qualities were not kept. The CDR3 sequence holds 15 residues, the cysteine and phenylalanine included. The entry retains the CDR3 DNA only, 45 bases that are in frame from base 1. Sequences SGHRS (CDR1) and YFSETQ (CDR2) are obtained from the germline V gene. V has 4 bases trimmed and J has 10 bases trimmed; junction bases matching no gene number 7. One collaborating source in Seattle enrolled patients during active infection and followed them longitudinally through the course of disease. Each collaborating institution followed its own protocols to collect whole blood in K2EDTA tubes. For TCRbeta analysis, collaborators shipped samples in one of three forms: frozen whole blood, isolated PBMCs, or DNA extracted from either of those sample types. TCRbeta CDR3 regions were amplified from genomic DNA by means of the immunoSEQ Assay, a bias-controlled multiplex PCR. The source study handled its data this way. The number of nucleated cells in each sample was estimated by amplification of reference gene primers within the assay. To quantify the absolute abundance of each unique TCRbeta CDR3 rearrangement, sequence reads were collapsed and filtered. For each sample, productive Simpson clonality was calculated as the square root of Simpson's diversity index over productive rearrangements. TCRdb's version of the immuneACCESS table is confined to in-frame rearrangements and falls short of the full clone set. An unresolved V gene accounts for under half of the shortfall where checked; the remainder is of unknown origin. The DNA was the basis for D and trimming; V, J and clone size are from that table. A total of a few hundred thousand clones appear in this sample, approximately 92% of them only once. The ten most abundant clones make up roughly 7% of the sample.

Beyond this particular receptor, the publication reports: Clinical and demographic metadata were provided uncurated, with the amount varying by source and participant.

This receptor chain uses TRBV5-1 and TRBJ1-6, and 11 junction bases match TRBD1. This TCR derives from a woman aged 30 to 39 with COVID-19, enrolled during active disease. Material for sequencing was peripheral blood. The DNA is TGCGCCAGCAGCCCCGGGACAGGGGGAGGATCACCCCTCCACTTT. It specifies CASSPGTGGGSPLHF.